These T cell receptor beta chains were read from a single sample in a study of follicular helper T cells after annual influenza vaccination. Repertoires were generated with immunoSEQ multiplex PCR, while TCRdb's copy carries only in-frame clones and drops some. This table holds about 9,400 clones, 83% found once. The source material was CXCR5- memory CD4+ T cells sorted from blood, sampled 7 days after influenza vaccination. The receptor set was obtained from an adult who received the influenza vaccine. Both conserved end residues are part of each CDR3. Fields, in order: clone size, V gene, D gene, J gene, CDR3 protein, CDR3 DNA. The D gene is left open where the match is weak. Expanded clones get a size class; other rows say once, few or many, or leave the size out.

size: .; V: TRBV11-2; D: .; J: TRBJ1-1; CDR3: CASSPLFNTEAFF; DNA: TGTGCCAGCAGCCCCTTGTTCAACACTGAAGCTTTCTTT
size: .; V: TRBV28; D: .; J: TRBJ2-5; CDR3: CASSLYRAILSQYF; DNA: TGTGCCAGCAGTTTATACAGGGCGATATTGTCCCAGTACTTC
size: once; V: TRBV7-9; D: TRBD2; J: TRBJ2-2; CDR3: CASSSGLNTGELFF; DNA: TGTGCCAGCAGCTCGGGACTAAACACCGGGGAGCTGTTTTTT
size: few; V: TRBV15; D: .; J: TRBJ1-6; CDR3: CATSRDMNSPLHF; DNA: TGTGCCACCAGCAGAGATATGAATTCACCCCTCCACTTT
size: few; V: TRBV18; D: TRBD2; J: TRBJ2-7; CDR3: CASSPLPSGEGEQYF; DNA: TGTGCCAGCTCACCCCTTCCGTCTGGGGAGGGCGAGCAGTACTTC
size: .; V: TRBV2; D: .; J: TRBJ1-6; CDR3: CASRDRGVGVSPLHF; DNA: TGTGCCAGCAGGGACAGAGGGGTGGGGGTTTCACCCCTCCACTTT
size: once; V: TRBV25-1; D: TRBD1; J: TRBJ1-2; CDR3: CASSGYTGAGYGYTF; DNA: TGTGCCAGCAGTGGATATACAGGGGCCGGCTATGGCTACACCTTC
size: .; V: TRBV29-1; D: TRBD1; J: TRBJ1-4; CDR3: CSVEEYRGEKLFF; DNA: TGCAGCGTTGAAGAGTACAGGGGTGAAAAACTGTTTTTT
size: .; V: TRBV11-3; D: .; J: TRBJ1-1; CDR3: CASSQGTTNTEAFF; DNA: TGTGCCAGCAGCCAGGGGACAACGAACACTGAAGCTTTCTTT
size: .; V: TRBV7-9; D: .; J: TRBJ2-5; CDR3: CASRATGEETQYF; DNA: TGTGCCAGCAGAGCGACAGGAGAGGAGACCCAGTACTTC
size: .; V: TRBV4-3; D: TRBD2; J: TRBJ2-7; CDR3: CASSLFDRPGGSYEQYF; DNA: TGCGCCAGCAGCCTCTTTGACCGGCCGGGGGGCTCCTACGAGCAGTACTTC
size: .; V: TRBV4-1; D: .; J: TRBJ2-7; CDR3: CASSQDHLRYEQYF; DNA: TGCGCCAGCAGCCAAGACCACTTACGGTACGAGCAGTACTTC
size: once; V: TRBV2; D: .; J: TRBJ1-1; CDR3: CASSYIIANTEAFF; DNA: TGTGCCAGCAGTTACATTATAGCTAACACTGAAGCTTTCTTT
size: .; V: TRBV4-2; D: .; J: TRBJ1-2; CDR3: CASSQEDNTNYGYTF; DNA: TGTGCCAGCAGCCAAGAAGACAATACTAACTATGGCTACACCTTC
size: .; V: TRBV18; D: .; J: TRBJ2-1; CDR3: CASSPQSYNEQFF; DNA: TGTGCCAGCTCACCCCAATCGTACAATGAGCAGTTCTTC
size: .; V: TRBV5-1; D: TRBD1; J: TRBJ2-6; CDR3: CASSLTGEANVLTF; DNA: TGCGCCAGCAGCTTAACAGGGGAGGCCAACGTCCTGACTTTC
size: few; V: TRBV4-1; D: .; J: TRBJ1-1; CDR3: CASSRGVNTEAFF; DNA: TGCGCCAGCAGCCGAGGAGTGAACACTGAAGCTTTCTTT
size: .; V: TRBV2; D: TRBD1; J: TRBJ2-7; CDR3: CASRGTAYEQYF; DNA: TGTGCCAGCAGGGGGACAGCGTACGAGCAGTACTTC
size: .; V: TRBV6-5; D: TRBD2; J: TRBJ2-7; CDR3: CASSGGPSYEQYF; DNA: TGTGCCAGCTCGGGGGGGCCTTCCTACGAGCAGTACTTC
size: .; V: TRBV5-1; D: .; J: TRBJ1-3; CDR3: CASNSGQGNTIYF; DNA: TGCGCCAGCAACTCAGGACAGGGAAACACCATATATTTT